The 9 T cell receptor beta chains reported below all come from one sample, sequenced in a study of control samples from healthy donors and cancer patients. Sequencing was performed with immunoSEQ multiplex PCR; in TCRdb, only in-frame clones are kept and a portion is missing. The sample yields under 150,000 clones, roughly 86% seen once. The sample was blood. These receptors were collected from a man aged 60-69 years in good health.

The CDR3 is CASSLVSGMGNQPQHF. The DNA of the CDR3 is TGTGCCAGCAGCTTAGTTTCGGGGATGGGCAATCAGCCCCAGCATTTT. The rearrangement joins TRBV7-9 to TRBJ1-5; D is unresolved. V was pared by 1 base and J by 2 bases, with 12 bases between. CDR1 is SEHNR and CDR2 is FQNEAQ in the germline V gene (reference sequence). CDR3 size: 16 residues.

The CDR3 bases are TGTGCCAGCAGCTTGCCAGGGGGCCCCTACGAGCAGTACTTC. Translation gives CASSLPGGPYEQYF. This sequence joins TRBV5-6 and TRBJ2-7, with 8 bases fitting TRBD1. CDR3 length equals 14 residues. With V trimmed by 1 base and J by 2 bases, 2 bases remained unmatched. Germline V gene data show CDR1 as SGHDT and CDR2 as YYEEEE.

The chain carries TRBV9 and TRBJ1-3; 7 bases are shared with TRBD1. The CDR3 consists of 19 residues. CDR1 is SGDLS and CDR2 is YYNGEE in the germline V gene. With V trimmed by 0 bases and J by 1 base, 13 bases remained unmatched. CDR3 sequence: CASSVEDGGGGLSGNTIYF. The CDR3 nucleotides are TGTGCCAGCAGCGTAGAGGATGGAGGGGGCGGTCTATCTGGAAACACCATATATTTT.

V usage is TRBV28 and J usage is TRBJ1-2; the D is unclear. Germline V lookup: CDR1 MDHEN, CDR2 SYDVKM. V was pared by 2 bases and J by 4 bases, with 11 bases between. The CDR3 totals 14 residues. CDR3 amino acids: CASSLEIPGYGYTF. CDR3 nucleotides: TGTGCCAGCAGTTTAGAGATCCCAGGCTATGGCTACACCTTC.

The chain carries TRBV10-2 and TRBJ1-5; a weak D match, TRBD1 (6 bases). Trimming stripped 7 bases from V and 7 bases from J, with 14 bases between. The CDR3 runs 13 residues. Germline V lookup: CDR1 WSHSY, CDR2 SAAADI. DNA for the CDR3: TGCGCCAGCATCGGGGGTCAGGGGCAGCCCCAGCATTTT. Its protein product is CASIGGQGQPQHF.

A single count supports this clone. V gene TRBV3-1 (or the pseudogene TRBV3-2) combines with J gene TRBJ1-2; 8 positions agree with TRBD1. The CDR3 runs 16 residues. The germline V gene encodes CDR1 LGHDT and CDR2 YNNKEL (reference sequence). V lost 2 bases to trimming and J lost 5 bases; unmatched junction nucleotides: 10. The CDR3 here is CASSQPPRDRSYGYTF. In DNA, the CDR3 is TGTGCCAGCAGCCAACCTCCCCGGGACAGGTCTTATGGCTACACCTTC.

This clone was found a few times. V and J are TRBV9 and TRBJ2-3, with D unresolved. CDR3 length: 15 residues. Trimming took off 0 bases at V and 4 bases at J, with 12 bases between the two ends. The germline gives CDR1 SGDLS, CDR2 YYNGEE. The CDR3: CASSVGVLPADTQYF. CDR3 nucleotides: TGTGCCAGCAGCGTAGGGGTTTTGCCGGCAGATACGCAGTATTTT. The whole variable domain, remainder taken from reference TRBV9 and TRBJ2-3, is DSGVTQTPKHLITATGQRVTLRCSPRSGDLSVYWYQQSLDQGLQFLIQYYNGEERAKGNILERFSAQQFPDLHSELNLSSLELGDSALYFCASSVGVLPADTQYFGPGTRLTVL.

The V call is TRBV7-2, the J call TRBJ2-1; 8 bases are a match to TRBD2. Germline lookup yields CDR1 SGHTA and CDR2 FQGNSA. The trim removed 5 bases at V and 4 bases at J, leaving 7 bases unmatched. The CDR3 runs to 15 residues. Written as DNA, the CDR3 is TGTGCCAGCAGCCTAAGGACTAGCCAGTACAATGAGCAGTTCTTC. Protein sequence: CASSLRTSQYNEQFF.

The sample holds a few counts of this clone. The chain has TRBV6-2 or TRBV6-3 and TRBJ2-7; a possible D gene is TRBD1 (5 bases). V gave up 2 bases and J gave up 3 bases, with 11 bases separating them. CDR3 length: 14 amino acids. The germline CDR1 and CDR2 sequences are MNHEY and SVGEGT. The CDR3 loop is CASSYVGALYEQYF. In nucleotides, the CDR3 is TGTGCCAGCAGTTACGTAGGGGCTCTCTACGAGCAGTACTTC.